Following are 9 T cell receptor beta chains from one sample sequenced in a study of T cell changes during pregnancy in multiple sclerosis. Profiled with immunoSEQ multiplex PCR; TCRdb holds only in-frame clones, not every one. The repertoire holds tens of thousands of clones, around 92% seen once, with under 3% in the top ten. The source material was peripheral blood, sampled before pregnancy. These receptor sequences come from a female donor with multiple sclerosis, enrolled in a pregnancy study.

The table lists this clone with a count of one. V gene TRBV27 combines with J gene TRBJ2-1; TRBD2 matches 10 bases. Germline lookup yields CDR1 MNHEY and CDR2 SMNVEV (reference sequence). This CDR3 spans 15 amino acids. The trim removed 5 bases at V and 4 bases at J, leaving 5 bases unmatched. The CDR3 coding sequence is TGTGCCAGCAGTGTAGCGGGAGGAGGGTACAATGAGCAGTTCTTC. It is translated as CASSVAGGGYNEQFF.

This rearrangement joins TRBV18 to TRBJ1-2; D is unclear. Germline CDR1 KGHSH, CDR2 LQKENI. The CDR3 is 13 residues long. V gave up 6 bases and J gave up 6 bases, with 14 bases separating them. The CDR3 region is CASSGFEENGYTF. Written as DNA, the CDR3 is TGTGCCAGCTCCGGTTTCGAGGAGAATGGCTACACCTTC.

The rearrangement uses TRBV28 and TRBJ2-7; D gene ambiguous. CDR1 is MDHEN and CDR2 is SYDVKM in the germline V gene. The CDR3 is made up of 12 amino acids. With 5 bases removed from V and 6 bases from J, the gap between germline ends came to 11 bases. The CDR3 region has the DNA TGTGCCAGCAGTCAGATCCCCATCGAGCAGTACTTC. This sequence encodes CASSQIPIEQYF.

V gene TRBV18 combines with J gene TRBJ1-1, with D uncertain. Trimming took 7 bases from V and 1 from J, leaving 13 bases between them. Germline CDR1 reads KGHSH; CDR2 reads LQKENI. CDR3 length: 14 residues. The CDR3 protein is CASLQQIQNTEAFF. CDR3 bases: TGTGCCAGCTTACAACAGATCCAGAACACTGAAGCTTTCTTT.

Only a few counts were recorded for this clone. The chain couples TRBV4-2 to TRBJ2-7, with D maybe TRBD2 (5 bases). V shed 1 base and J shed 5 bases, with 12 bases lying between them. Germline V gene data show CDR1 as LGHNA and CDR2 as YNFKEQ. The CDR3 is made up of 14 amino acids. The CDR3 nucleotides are TGTGCCAGCAGCCAAGGAGGGTTTGAGAACGAGCAGTACTTC. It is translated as CASSQGGFENEQYF.

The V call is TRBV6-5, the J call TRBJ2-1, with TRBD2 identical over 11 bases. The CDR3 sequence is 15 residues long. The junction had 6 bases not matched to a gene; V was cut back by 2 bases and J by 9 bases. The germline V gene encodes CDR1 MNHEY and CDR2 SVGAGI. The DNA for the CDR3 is TGTGCCAGCAGTTACAAGGGACTAGCGGACCCTGAGCAGTTCTTC. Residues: CASSYKGLADPEQFF.

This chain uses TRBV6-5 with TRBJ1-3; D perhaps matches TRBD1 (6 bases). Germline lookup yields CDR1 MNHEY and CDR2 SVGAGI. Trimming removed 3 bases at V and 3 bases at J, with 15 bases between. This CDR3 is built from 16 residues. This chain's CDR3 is CASSYNRWGRGNTIYF. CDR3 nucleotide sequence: TGTGCCAGCAGTTATAATCGCTGGGGGCGTGGAAACACCATATATTTT.

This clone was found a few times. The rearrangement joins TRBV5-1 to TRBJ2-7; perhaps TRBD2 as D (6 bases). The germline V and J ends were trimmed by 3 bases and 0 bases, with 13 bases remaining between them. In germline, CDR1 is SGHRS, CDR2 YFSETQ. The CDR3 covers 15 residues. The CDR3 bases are TGCGCCAGCAGCTGGAGGGACGGCAGCTCCTACGAGCAGTACTTC. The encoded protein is CASSWRDGSSYEQYF.

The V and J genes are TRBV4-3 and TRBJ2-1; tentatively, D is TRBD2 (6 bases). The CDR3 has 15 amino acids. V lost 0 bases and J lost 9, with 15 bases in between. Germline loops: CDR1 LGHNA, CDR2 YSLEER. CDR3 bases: TGCGCCAGCAGCCAAGATCTCAGACTCGGGGGTGAGCAGTTCTTC. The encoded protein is CASSQDLRLGGEQFF.